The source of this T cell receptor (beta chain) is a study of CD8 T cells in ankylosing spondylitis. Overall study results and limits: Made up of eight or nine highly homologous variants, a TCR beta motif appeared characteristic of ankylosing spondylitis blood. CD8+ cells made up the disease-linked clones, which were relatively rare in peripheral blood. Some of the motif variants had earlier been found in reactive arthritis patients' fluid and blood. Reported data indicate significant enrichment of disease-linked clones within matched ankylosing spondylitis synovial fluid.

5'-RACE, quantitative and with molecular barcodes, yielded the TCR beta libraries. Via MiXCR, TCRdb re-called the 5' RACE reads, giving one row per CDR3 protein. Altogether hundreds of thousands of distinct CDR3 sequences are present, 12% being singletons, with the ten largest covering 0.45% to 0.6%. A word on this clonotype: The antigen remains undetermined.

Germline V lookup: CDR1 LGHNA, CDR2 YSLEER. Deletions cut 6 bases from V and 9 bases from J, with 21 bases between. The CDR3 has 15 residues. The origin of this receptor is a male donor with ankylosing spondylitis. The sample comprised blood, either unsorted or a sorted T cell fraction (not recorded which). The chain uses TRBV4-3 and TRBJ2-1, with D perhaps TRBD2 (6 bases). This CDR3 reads CASSETASGVGEQFF. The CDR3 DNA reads TGCGCCAGCAGTGAGACTGCATCGGGGGTTGGTGAGCAGTTCTTC.